Sequencing of this T cell receptor beta chain was carried out in a study of T cells in narcolepsy (dated by TCRdb to the late 2010s). At the level of the whole study: The study enrolled patients with narcolepsy type 1 or type 2 (NT1, NT2) together with healthy control donors. The study sought autoreactive T cells targeting hypocretin neuron self-antigens (hypocretin, TRIB2) in narcolepsy patients, using TCR Vbeta sequencing to track clonotypes in blood and CSF. Study-level results and caveats: Patients and controls had similar numbers of sequenced blood memory CD4+ clonotypes, with averages of approximately 41,000 in patients and some 31,000 in controls. Autoreactive clonotypes were reported to be detected serially in the blood of the same patients and of different patients, but not in the blood of healthy controls. Certain blood memory CD4+ repertoires from patients and controls had no sequences that matched autoreactive T cell clones. In plots comparing CSF and blood CD4+ T cell clonotypes from the same patient, HCRT-specific and TRIB2-specific autoreactive clonotypes were highlighted.

For TCR Vbeta sequencing, memory CD4+ T cells were sorted ex vivo from the peripheral blood of both healthy controls and narcolepsy patients. In the case of this clone: Its cognate antigen has yet to be identified. No base quality values were provided; no much bigger clone lies one nucleotide off.

Preparation of the library involved the immunoSEQ multiplex PCR assay. The table comes from immuneACCESS by way of TCRdb, which keeps in-frame sequences with V and J called. Part of the clones is missing from these tables; in studies checked, under half for an unresolved V gene and the rest for unknown reasons. The sample contains around 31,000 clones, roughly 80% of them found a single time. The ten largest clones add up to 2.6% of the sample. In the germline V gene (reference sequence), CDR1 corresponds to LNHDA and CDR2 to SQIVND. V is cut by 5 bases and J by 6 bases, and the space between the germline ends is 14 bases. The CDR3 holds 14 amino acids from the cysteine to the phenylalanine. The read is trimmed to its CDR3 DNA, 42 bases read in frame from base 1.

Material for sequencing was CD45RA- memory CD4+ T cells from PBMCs. This specimen's cell subset or site label, interpreted: memory T cells sorted ex vivo from peripheral blood. The receptor's source is a human donor with narcolepsy. The rearranged chain carries TRBV19 and TRBJ2-1; the D segment cannot be called with confidence. The DNA reads TGTGCCAGTAGTTCCGGAGTGGTAGGCAATGAGCAGTTCTTC. This gives the protein CASSSGVVGNEQFF. The entire variable domain, with the stretches around the CDR3 drawn from the reference TRBV19 and TRBJ2-1 proteins, is DGGITQSPKYLFRKEGQNVTLSCEQNLNHDAMYWYRQDPGQGLRLIYYSQIVNDFQKGDIAEGYSVSREKKESFPLTVTSAQKNPTAFYLCASSSGVVGNEQFFGPGTRLTVL.